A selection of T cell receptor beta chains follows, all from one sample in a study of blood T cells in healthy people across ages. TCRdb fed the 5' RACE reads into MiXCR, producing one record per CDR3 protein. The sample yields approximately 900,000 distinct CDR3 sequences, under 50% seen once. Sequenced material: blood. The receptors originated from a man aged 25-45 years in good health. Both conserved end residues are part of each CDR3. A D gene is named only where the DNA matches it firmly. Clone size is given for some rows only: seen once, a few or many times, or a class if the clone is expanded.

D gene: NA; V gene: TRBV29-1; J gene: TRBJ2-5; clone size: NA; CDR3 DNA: TGCAGCGGAATCTACAATGAGCAGTACTTC; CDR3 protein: CSGIYNEQYF
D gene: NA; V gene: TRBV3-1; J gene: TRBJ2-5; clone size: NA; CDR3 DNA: TGTGCCAGCAGCCCCTGGTGGGGGGAGACCCAGTACTTC; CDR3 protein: CASSPWWGETQYF
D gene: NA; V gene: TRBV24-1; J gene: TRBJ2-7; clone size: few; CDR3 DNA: TGTGCCACCAGTGATGCCCGAGGGAACACCTACGAGCAGTACTTC; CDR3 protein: CATSDARGNTYEQYF
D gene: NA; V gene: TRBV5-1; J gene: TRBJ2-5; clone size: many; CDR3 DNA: TGCGCCAGCAGCTTGGAGGTGGCCCGGCAAGAGACCCAGTACTTC; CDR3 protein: CASSLEVARQETQYF
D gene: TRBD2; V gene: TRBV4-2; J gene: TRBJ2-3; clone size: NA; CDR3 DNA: TGTGCCAGCAGCCAAGAAGAAGCGGGGGGCACAGATACGCAGTATTTT; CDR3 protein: CASSQEEAGGTDTQYF
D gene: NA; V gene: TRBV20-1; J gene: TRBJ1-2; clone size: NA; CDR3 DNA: TGCAGTGCCCTAGACCGAGGGGCGGCTGTCTACACCTTC; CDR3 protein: CSALDRGAAVYTF
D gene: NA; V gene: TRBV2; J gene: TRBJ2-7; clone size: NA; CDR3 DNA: TGTGCCAGCGGGATGGGTTACGAGCAGTACTTC; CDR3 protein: CASGMGYEQYF
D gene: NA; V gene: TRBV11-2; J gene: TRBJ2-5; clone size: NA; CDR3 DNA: TGTGCCAGCAGCTTAGATTTAGCGAACGAGCAGCACTTC; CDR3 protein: CASSLDLANEQHF
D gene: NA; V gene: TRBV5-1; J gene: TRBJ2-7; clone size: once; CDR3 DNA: TGCGCCAGCAGCGGGGACTGGGTCGAGCAGTACTTC; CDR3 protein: CASSGDWVEQYF
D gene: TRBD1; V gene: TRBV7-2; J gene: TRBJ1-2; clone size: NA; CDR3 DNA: TGTGCCAGCAGCGCTAGACAGGGGTATGGCTACACCTTC; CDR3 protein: CASSARQGYGYTF
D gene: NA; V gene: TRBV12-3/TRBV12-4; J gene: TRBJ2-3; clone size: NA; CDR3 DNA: TGTGCCAGCAGTTTAATTGACCTCCCAGATACGCAGTATTTT; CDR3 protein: CASSLIDLPDTQYF
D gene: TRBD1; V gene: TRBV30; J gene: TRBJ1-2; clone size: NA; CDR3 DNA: TGTGCCTGGGACCGGGACAGTGGGTATGGCTACACCTTC; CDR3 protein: CAWDRDSGYGYTF
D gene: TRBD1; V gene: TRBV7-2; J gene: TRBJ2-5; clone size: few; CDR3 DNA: TGTGCCAGCAGGAGACAGGGGACAATTCAGGAGACCCAGTACTTC; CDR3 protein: CASRRQGTIQETQYF
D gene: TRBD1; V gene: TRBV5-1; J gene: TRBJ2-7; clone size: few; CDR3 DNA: TGCGCCAGCAGCTTGTCCGGGACAGACCTCTACGAGCAGTACTTC; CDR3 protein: CASSLSGTDLYEQYF
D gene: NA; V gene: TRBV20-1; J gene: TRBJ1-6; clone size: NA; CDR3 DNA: TGCAGTGCTAGAGCTCGGATGACACCCCTCCACTTT; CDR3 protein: CSARARMTPLHF
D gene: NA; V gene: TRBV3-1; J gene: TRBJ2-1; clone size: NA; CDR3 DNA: TGTGCCAGCAGCCCCCCCGGAGAATTCAATGAGCAGTTCTTC; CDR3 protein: CASSPPGEFNEQFF
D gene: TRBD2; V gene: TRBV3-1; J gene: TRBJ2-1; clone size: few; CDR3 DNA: TGTGCCAGCAGCCAAGACGGGCTAGCGGGGGGGCTCTACAATGAGCAGTTCTTC; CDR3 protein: CASSQDGLAGGLYNEQFF
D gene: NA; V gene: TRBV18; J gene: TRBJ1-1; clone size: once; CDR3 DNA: TGTGCCAGCTCACTCCAACCAACAGAAGCTTTCTTT; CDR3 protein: CASSLQPTEAFF
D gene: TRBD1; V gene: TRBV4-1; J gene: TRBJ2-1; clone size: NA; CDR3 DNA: TGCGCCAGCAGCCAAGCGGGACAGGGGGCCTACAATGAGCAGTTCTTC; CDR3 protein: CASSQAGQGAYNEQFF
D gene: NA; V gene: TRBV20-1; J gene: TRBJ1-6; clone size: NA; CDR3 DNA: TGCAGTCCTATAAATCCTGGTGGTTCACCCCTCCACTTT; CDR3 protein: CSPINPGGSPLHF
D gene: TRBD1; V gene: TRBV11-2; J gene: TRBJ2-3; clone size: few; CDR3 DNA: TGTGCCAGCAGGCAGGGGGATCTAGCCGCCCGCACAGATACGCAGTATTTT; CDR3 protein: CASRQGDLAARTDTQYF
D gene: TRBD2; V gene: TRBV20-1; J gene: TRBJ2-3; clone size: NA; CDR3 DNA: TGCAGTGCTAGAGATCTCGCGGGGGGTTTGGATACGCAGTATTTT; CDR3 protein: CSARDLAGGLDTQYF
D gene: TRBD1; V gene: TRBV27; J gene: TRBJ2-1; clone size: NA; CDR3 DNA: TGTGCCAGCACTTCCGGGACAGGGCGGAATGAGCAGTTCTTC; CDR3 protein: CASTSGTGRNEQFF
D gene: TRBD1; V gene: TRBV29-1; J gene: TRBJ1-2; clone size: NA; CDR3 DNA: TGCAGCGTTTCCGGGACAGGGGGCGCATATGGCTACACCTTC; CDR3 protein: CSVSGTGGAYGYTF
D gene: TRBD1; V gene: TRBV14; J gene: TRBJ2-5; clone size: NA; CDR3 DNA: TGTGCCAGCTGCCAGGGGGCTGAGCAGTACTTC; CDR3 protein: CASCQGAEQYF
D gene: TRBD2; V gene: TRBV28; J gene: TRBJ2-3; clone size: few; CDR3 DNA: TGTGCCAGCAGTACTCCTAGCGGGGGCGGGGATACAGATACGCAGTATTTT; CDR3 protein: CASSTPSGGGDTDTQYF
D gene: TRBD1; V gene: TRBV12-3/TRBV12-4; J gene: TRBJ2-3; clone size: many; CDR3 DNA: TGTGCCAGCAGCTGGGGACAGGGCGTGGTAAATACGCAGTATTTT; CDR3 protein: CASSWGQGVVNTQYF
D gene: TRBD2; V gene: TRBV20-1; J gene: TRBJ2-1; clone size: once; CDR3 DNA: TGCAGTGCTACCTTAGCGGGGGGTTCCTACAATGAGCAGTTCTTC; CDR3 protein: CSATLAGGSYNEQFF